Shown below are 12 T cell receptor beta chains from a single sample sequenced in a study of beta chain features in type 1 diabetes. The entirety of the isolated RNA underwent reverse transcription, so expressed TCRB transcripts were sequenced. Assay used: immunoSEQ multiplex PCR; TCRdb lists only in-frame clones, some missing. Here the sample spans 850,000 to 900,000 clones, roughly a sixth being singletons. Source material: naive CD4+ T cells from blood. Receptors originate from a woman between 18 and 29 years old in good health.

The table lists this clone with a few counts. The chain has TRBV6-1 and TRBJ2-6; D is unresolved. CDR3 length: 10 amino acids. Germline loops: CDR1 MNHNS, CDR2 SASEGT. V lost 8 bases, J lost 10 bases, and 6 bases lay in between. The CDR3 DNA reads TGTGCCAGCTTAAATAACGTCCTGACTTTC. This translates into CASLNNVLTF.

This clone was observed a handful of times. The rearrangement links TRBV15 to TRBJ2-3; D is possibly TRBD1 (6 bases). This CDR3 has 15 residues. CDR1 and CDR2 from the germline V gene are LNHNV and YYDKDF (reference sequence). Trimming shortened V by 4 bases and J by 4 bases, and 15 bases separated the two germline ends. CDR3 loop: CATSKILGAADTQYF. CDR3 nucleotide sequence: TGTGCCACCAGCAAGATCCTGGGGGCGGCAGATACGCAGTATTTT.

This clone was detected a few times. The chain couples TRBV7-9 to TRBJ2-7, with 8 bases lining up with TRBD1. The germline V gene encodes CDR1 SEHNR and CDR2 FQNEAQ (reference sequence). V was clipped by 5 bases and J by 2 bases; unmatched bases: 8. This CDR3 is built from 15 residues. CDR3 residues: CASSLTGGRTYEQYF. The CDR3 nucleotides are TGTGCCAGCAGCCTTACAGGGGGTAGGACCTACGAGCAGTACTTC.

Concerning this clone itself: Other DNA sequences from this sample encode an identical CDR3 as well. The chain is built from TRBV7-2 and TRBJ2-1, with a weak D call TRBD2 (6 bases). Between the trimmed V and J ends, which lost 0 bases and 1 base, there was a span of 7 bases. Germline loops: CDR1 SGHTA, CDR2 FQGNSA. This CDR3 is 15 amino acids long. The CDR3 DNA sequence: TGTGCCAGCAGCTTAGCACTAGCTTCCTACAATGAGCAGTTCTTC. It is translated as CASSLALASYNEQFF.

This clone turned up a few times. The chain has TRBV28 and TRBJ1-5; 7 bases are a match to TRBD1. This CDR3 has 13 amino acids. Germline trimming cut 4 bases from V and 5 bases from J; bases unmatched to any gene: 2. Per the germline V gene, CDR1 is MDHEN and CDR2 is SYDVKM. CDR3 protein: CASSWDSYQPQHF. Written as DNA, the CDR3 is TGTGCCAGCAGTTGGGACAGCTATCAGCCCCAGCATTTT.

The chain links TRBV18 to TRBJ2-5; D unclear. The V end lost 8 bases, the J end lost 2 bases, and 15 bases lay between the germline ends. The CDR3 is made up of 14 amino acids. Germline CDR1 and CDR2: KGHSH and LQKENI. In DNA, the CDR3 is TGTGCCAGCCAACCCTTCGACAATCAAGAGACCCAGTACTTC. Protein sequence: CASQPFDNQETQYF.

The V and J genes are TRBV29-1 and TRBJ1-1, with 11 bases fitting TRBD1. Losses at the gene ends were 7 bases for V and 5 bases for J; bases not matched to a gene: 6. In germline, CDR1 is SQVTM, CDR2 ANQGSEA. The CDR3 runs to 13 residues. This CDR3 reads CSAWTGGHTEAFF. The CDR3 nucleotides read TGCAGCGCTTGGACAGGGGGCCATACTGAAGCTTTCTTT.

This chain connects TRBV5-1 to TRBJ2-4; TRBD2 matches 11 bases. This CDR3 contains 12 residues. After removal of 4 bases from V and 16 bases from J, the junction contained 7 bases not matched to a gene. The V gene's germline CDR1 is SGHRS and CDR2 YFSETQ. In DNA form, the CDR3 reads TGCGCCAGCAGCGATAGCGGGAGGGCCTTTTACTTC. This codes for CASSDSGRAFYF.

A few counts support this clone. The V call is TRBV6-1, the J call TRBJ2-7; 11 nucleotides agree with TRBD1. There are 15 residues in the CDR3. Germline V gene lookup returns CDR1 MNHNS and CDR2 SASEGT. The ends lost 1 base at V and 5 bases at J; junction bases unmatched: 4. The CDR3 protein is CASSEGTGGPHEQYF. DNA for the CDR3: TGTGCCAGCAGTGAAGGGACAGGGGGCCCGCACGAGCAGTACTTC.

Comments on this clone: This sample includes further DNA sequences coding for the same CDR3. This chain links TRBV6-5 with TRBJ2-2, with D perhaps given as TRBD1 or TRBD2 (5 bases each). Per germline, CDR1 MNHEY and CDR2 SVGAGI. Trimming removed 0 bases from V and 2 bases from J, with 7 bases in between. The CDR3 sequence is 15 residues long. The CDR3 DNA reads TGTGCCAGCAGTTACTCGGGACGTAACACCGGGGAGCTGTTTTTT. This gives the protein CASSYSGRNTGELFF.

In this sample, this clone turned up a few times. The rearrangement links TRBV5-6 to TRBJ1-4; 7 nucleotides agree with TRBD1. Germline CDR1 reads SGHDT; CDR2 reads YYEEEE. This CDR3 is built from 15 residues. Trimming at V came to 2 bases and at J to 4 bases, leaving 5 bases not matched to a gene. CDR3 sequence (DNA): TGTGCCAGCAGCTTAACAGGGGAGTATAATGAAAAACTGTTTTTT. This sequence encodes CASSLTGEYNEKLFF.

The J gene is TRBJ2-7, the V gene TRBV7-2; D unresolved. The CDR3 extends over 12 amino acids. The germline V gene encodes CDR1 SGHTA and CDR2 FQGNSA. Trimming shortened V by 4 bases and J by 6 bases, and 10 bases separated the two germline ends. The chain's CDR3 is CASSYYGGEQYF. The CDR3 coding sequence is TGTGCCAGCAGCTATTACGGCGGCGAGCAGTACTTC. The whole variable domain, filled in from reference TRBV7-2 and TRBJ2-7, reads GAGVSQSPSNKVTEKGKDVELRCDPISGHTALYWYRQSLGQGLEFLIYFQGNSAPDKSGLPSDRFSAERTGGSVSTLTIQRTQQEDSAVYLCASSYYGGEQYFGPGTRLTVT.